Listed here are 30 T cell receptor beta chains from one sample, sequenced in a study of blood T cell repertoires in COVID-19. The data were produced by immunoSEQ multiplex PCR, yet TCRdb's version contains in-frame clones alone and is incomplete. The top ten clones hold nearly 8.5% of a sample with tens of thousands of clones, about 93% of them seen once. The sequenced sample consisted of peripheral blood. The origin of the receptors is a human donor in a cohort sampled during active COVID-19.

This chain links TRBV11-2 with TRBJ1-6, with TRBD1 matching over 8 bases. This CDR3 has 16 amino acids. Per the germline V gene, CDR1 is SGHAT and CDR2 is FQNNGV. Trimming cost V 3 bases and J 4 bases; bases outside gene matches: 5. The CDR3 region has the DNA TGTGCCAGCAGCTTGAGCAGGGGGCAGTATAATTCACCCCTCCACTTT. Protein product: CASSLSRGQYNSPLHF.

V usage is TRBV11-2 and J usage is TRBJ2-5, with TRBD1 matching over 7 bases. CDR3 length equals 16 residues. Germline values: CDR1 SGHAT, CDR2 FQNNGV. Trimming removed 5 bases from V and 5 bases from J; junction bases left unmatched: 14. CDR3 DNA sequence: TGTGCCAGCAGCATTAGACCCACCGGGACAGATGAGACCCAGTACTTC. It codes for CASSIRPTGTDETQYF.

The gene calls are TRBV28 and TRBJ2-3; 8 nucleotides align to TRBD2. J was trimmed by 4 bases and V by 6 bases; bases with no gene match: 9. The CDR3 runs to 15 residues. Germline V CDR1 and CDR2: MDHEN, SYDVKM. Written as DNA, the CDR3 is TGTGCCAGCAGGGTAGCGGGGCTTAGCGCAGATACGCAGTATTTT. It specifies CASRVAGLSADTQYF.

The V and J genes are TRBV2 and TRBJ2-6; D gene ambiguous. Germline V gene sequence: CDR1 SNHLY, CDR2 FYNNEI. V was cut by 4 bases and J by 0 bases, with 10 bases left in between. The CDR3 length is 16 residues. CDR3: CASSVDSYSGANVLTF. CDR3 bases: TGTGCCAGCAGTGTAGACTCGTACTCTGGGGCCAACGTCCTGACTTTC.

As DNA, the CDR3 is TGTGCCAGCAGCCAAGCCGGGGCTAGCGGGGGTGGGTACGAGCAGTACTTC. Amino acids: CASSQAGASGGGYEQYF. The J gene is TRBJ2-7, the V gene TRBV4-2; 10 nucleotides agree with TRBD2. V was clipped by 1 base and J by 4 bases; unmatched bases: 10. From germline, CDR1 is LGHNA and CDR2 YNFKEQ. The CDR3 is 17 amino acids.

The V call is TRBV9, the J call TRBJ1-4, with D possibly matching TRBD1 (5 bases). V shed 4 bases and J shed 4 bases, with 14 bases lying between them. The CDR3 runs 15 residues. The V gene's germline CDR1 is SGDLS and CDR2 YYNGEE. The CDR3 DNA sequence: TGTGCCAGCAGCCCGTATGACAGCCTTAATGAAAAACTGTTTTTT. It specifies CASSPYDSLNEKLFF.

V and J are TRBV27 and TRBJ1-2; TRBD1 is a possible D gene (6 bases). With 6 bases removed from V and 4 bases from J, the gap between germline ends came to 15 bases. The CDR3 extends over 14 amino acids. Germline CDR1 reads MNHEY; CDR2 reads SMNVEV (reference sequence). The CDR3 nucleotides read TGTGCCAGCAGGGGAGGGGGAGGAGGCTATGGCTACACCTTC. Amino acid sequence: CASRGGGGGYGYTF.

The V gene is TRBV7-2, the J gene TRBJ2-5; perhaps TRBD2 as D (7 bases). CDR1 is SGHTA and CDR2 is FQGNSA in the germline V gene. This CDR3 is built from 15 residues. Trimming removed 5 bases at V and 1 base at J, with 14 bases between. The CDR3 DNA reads TGTGCCAGCAGCCGTGGACTAGGGGGCCAAGAGACCCAGTACTTC. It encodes CASSRGLGGQETQYF.

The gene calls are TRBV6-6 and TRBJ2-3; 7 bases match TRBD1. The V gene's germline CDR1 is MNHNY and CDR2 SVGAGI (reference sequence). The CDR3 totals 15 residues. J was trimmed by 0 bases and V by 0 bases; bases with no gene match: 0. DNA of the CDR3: TGTGCCAGCAGTTACTCGACAGGGAGCACAGATACGCAGTATTTT. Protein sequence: CASSYSTGSTDTQYF.

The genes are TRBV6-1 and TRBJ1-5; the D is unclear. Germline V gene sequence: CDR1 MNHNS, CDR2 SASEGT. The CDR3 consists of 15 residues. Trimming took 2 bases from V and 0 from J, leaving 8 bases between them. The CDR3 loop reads CASSEHGISNQPQHF. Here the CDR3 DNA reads TGTGCCAGCAGTGAACACGGGATTAGCAATCAGCCCCAGCATTTT.

The CDR3 loop reads CASSYRTARGDYEQYF. The CDR3 DNA reads as TGTGCCAGCAGTTACCGTACCGCCAGGGGAGACTACGAGCAGTACTTC. This chain connects TRBV6-5 to TRBJ2-7; D might be TRBD1 (6 bases). The V gene's germline CDR1 is MNHEY and CDR2 SVGAGI. The CDR3 totals 16 residues. Trimming took 2 bases from V and 3 from J, leaving 17 bases between them.

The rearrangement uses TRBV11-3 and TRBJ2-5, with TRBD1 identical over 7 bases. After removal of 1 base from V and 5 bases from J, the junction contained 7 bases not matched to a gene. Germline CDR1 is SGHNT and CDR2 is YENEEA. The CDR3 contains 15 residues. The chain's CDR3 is CASSLGGRGSETQYF. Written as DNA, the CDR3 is TGTGCCAGCAGCTTAGGCGGCAGGGGGTCGGAGACCCAGTACTTC.

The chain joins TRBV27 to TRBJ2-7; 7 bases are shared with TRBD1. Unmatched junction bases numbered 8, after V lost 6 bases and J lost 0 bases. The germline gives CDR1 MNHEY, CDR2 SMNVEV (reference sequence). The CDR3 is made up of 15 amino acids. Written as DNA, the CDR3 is TGTGCCAGCAGCCGAGGGGGCCCCAGCTCCTACGAGCAGTACTTC. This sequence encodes CASSRGGPSSYEQYF.

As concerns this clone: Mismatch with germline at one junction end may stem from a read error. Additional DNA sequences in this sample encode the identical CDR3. The CDR3 coding sequence is TGTGCCAGCAGTATGCTATACCCGACAGGGACTAATGAAAAACTGTTTTTT. Encoded protein: CASSMLYPTGTNEKLFF. The chain couples TRBV19 to TRBJ1-4, with 7 nucleotides matching TRBD1. This CDR3 comprises 17 residues. Germline lookup yields CDR1 LNHDA and CDR2 SQIVND (reference sequence). Full variable domain (outside the CDR3, taken from reference TRBV19 and TRBJ1-4): DGGITQSPKYLFRKEGQNVTLSCEQNLNHDAMYWYRQDPGQGLRLIYYSQIVNDFQKGDIAEGYSVSREKKESFPLTVTSAQKNPTAFYLCASSMLYPTGTNEKLFFGSGTQLSVL.

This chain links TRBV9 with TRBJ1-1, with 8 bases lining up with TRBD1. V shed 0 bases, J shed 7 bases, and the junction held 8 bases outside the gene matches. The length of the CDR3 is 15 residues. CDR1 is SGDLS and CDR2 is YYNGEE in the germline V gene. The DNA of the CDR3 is TGTGCCAGCAGCGTAGTGTCAGGGGGCAAAAATGAAGCTTTCTTT. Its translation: CASSVVSGGKNEAFF. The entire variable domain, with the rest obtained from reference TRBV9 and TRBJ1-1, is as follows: DSGVTQTPKHLITATGQRVTLRCSPRSGDLSVYWYQQSLDQGLQFLIQYYNGEERAKGNILERFSAQQFPDLHSELNLSSLELGDSALYFCASSVVSGGKNEAFFGQGTRLTVV.

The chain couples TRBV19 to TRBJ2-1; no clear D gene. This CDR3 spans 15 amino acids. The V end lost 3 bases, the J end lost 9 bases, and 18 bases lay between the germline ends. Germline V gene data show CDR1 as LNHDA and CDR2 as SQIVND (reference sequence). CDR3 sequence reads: CASSMGYESWAEQFF. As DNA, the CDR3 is TGTGCCAGTAGTATGGGTTACGAGAGCTGGGCTGAGCAGTTCTTC.

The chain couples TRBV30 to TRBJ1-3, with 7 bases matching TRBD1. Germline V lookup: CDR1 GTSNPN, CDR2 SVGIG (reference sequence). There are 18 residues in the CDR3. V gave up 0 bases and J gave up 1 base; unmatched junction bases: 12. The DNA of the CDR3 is TGTGCCTGGAGTGTAACCCGTACGTTGACAGGGTCTGGAAACACCATATATTTT. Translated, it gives CAWSVTRTLTGSGNTIYF.

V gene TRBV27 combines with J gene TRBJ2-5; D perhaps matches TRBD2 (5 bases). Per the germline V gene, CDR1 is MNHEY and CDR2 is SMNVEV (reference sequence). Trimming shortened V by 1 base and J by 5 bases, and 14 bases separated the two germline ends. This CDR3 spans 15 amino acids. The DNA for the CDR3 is TGTGCCAGCAGTTTATTCGGACTCCTACCGGAGACCCAGTACTTC. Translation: CASSLFGLLPETQYF.

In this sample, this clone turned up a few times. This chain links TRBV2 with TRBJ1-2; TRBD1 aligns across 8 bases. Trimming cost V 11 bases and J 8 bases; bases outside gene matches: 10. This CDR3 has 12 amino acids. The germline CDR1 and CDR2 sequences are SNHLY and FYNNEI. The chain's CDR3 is CAYLQGVGGYTF. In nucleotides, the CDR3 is TGTGCCTACCTACAGGGGGTGGGCGGCTACACCTTC.

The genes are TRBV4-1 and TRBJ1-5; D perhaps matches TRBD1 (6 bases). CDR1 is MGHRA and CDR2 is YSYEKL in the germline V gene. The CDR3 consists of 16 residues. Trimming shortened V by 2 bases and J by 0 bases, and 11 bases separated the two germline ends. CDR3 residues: CASSQFSGDSNQPQHF. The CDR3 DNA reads TGCGCCAGCAGCCAATTCTCAGGGGATAGCAATCAGCCCCAGCATTTT.

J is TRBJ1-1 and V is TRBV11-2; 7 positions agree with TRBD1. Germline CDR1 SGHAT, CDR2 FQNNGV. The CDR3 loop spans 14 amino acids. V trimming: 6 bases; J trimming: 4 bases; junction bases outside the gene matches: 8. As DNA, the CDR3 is TGTGCCAGCAGACCTGACAGGGAATCCACTGAAGCTTTCTTT. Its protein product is CASRPDRESTEAFF.

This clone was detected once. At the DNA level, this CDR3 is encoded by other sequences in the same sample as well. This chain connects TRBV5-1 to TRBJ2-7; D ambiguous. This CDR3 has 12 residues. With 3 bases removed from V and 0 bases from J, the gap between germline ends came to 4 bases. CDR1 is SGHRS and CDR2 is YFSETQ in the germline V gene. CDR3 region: CASSSGSYEQYF. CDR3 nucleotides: TGCGCCAGCAGCTCCGGCTCCTACGAGCAGTACTTC. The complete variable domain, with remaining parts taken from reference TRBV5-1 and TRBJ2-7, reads KAGVTQTPRYLIKTRGQQVTLSCSPISGHRSVSWYQQTPGQGLQFLFEYFSETQRNKGNFPGRFSGRQFSNSRSEMNVSTLELGDSALYLCASSSGSYEQYFGPGTRLTVT.

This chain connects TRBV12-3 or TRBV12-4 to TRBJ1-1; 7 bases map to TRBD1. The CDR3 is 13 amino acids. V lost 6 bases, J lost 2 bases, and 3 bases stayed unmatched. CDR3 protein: CASSAGGNTEAFF. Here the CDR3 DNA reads TGTGCCAGCAGCGCAGGGGGTAACACTGAAGCTTTCTTT.

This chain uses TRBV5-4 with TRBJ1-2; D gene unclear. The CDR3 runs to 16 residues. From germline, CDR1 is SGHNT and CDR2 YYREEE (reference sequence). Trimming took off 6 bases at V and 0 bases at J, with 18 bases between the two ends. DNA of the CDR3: TGTGCCAGCACCCTAGCCCGCACAAACGCTAACTATGGCTACACCTTC. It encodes CASTLARTNANYGYTF.

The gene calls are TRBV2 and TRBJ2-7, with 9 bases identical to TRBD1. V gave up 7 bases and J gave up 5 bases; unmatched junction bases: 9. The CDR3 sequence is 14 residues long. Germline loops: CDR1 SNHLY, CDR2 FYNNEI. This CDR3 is CASKTGTGIHEQYF. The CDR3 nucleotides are TGTGCCAGCAAAACCGGGACAGGGATCCACGAGCAGTACTTC.

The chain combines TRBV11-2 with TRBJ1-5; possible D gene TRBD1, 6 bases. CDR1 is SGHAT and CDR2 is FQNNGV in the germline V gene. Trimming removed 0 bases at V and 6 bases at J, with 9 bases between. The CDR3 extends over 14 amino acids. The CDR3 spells CASSLDRGGQPQHF. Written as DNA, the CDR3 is TGTGCCAGCAGCTTAGACAGGGGTGGTCAGCCCCAGCATTTT.

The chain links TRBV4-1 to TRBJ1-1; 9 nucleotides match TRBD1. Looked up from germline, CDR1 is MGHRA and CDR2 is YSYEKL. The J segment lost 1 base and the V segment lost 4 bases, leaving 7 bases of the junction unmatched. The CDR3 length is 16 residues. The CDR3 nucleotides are TGCGCCAGCAGCCCGGGGACAGGGATACCGAACACTGAAGCTTTCTTT. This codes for CASSPGTGIPNTEAFF.

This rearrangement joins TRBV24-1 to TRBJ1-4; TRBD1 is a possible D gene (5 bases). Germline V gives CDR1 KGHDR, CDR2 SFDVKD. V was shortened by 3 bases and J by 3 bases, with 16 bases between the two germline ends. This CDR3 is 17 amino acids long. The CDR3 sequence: CATSDPARGMANEKLFF. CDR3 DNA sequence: TGTGCCACCAGTGATCCCGCCCGGGGGATGGCTAATGAAAAACTGTTTTTT.

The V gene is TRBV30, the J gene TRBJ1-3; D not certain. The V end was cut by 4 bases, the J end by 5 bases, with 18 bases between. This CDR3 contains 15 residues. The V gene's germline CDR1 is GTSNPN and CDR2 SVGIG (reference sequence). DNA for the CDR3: TGTGCCTGGATTCCGCGGGTGCGAATCAGAAACACCATATATTTT. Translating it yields CAWIPRVRIRNTIYF.

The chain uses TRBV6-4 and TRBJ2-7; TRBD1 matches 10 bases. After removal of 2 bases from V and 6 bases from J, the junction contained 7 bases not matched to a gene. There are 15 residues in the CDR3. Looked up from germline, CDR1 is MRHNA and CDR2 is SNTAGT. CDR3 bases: TGTGCCAGCAGTGACAAGGGGACAGGGGTCGTCGAGCAGTACTTC. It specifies CASSDKGTGVVEQYF.